One sample yielded the 32 T cell receptor beta chains listed below, sequenced in a study of beta chain features in type 1 diabetes. The sequenced template was cDNA made from the entire isolated RNA. TCRdb keeps only in-frame clones here, not all; method: immunoSEQ multiplex PCR. The profile shows 220,000 or so clones, around 65% of them singletons. The sample consisted of naive CD4+ T cells from blood. The receptor source for this set is a man under 40 in good health.

V gene TRBV4-3 combines with J gene TRBJ2-7; 8 bases align to TRBD1. Germline loops: CDR1 LGHNA, CDR2 YSLEER. V shed 1 base and J 3 bases; nucleotides not matched to a gene: 8. CDR3 size: 16 residues. The CDR3 reads CASSQARGQRGYEQYF. The CDR3, as DNA: TGCGCCAGCAGCCAAGCCAGGGGGCAGCGCGGCTACGAGCAGTACTTC.

This clone was recorded a few times. The chain joins TRBV11-2 to TRBJ2-7; weak D call: TRBD2 (6 bases). The germline V and J ends were trimmed by 5 bases and 2 bases, with 16 bases remaining between them. The germline V gene has CDR1 SGHAT and CDR2 FQNNGV. The CDR3 is 15 amino acids. The DNA of the CDR3 is TGTGCCAGCAGCCCGGGACTTTCAGCAACCTACGAGCAGTACTTC. Encoded protein: CASSPGLSATYEQYF.

The chain couples TRBV30 to TRBJ2-5, with TRBD2 identical over 9 bases. This CDR3 contains 13 residues. The junction had 5 bases not matched to a gene; V was cut back by 2 bases and J by 7 bases. The germline CDR1 and CDR2 sequences are GTSNPN and SVGIG (reference sequence). CDR3 in amino acids: CAWSHSGGGTQYF. Written as DNA, the CDR3 is TGTGCCTGGAGTCATAGCGGGGGAGGGACCCAGTACTTC.

This clone was recorded only once. The chain recombines TRBV30 with TRBJ2-3; the match to TRBD2 covers 10 bases. The germline V gene encodes CDR1 GTSNPN and CDR2 SVGIG (reference sequence). The CDR3 is 17 residues long. J lost 3 bases, V lost 2 bases, and 11 bases had no gene match. The CDR3 protein is CAWSSFRTSGKTDTQYF. The CDR3 DNA sequence: TGTGCCTGGAGTTCGTTTCGGACTAGCGGAAAAACAGATACGCAGTATTTT.

CDR3 DNA sequence: TGCAGCGTTGAATGGCCCCCCAATGAGCAGTTCTTC. It encodes CSVEWPPNEQFF. V gene TRBV29-1 combines with J gene TRBJ2-1; D unresolved. Germline CDR1 reads SQVTM; CDR2 reads ANQGSEA. CDR3 size: 12 residues. The V end was cut by 2 bases, the J end by 6 bases, with 8 bases between.

The V and J genes are TRBV29-1 and TRBJ2-3, with a weak D call TRBD2 (6 bases). Deletions cut 4 bases from V and 0 bases from J, with 11 bases between. The CDR3 totals 14 residues. The germline gives CDR1 SQVTM, CDR2 ANQGSEA. Written as DNA, the CDR3 is TGCAGCGTTGCCGGGAGAGATAGCACAGATACGCAGTATTTT. The encoded protein is CSVAGRDSTDTQYF.

This clone was seen just once. V gene TRBV30 combines with J gene TRBJ2-3; weak D call: TRBD1 (7 bases). Between the trimmed V and J ends, which lost 5 bases and 4 bases, there was a span of 16 bases. From germline, CDR1 is GTSNPN and CDR2 SVGIG (reference sequence). This CDR3 has 14 amino acids. CDR3 amino acids: CAWGGPGQADTQYF. CDR3 nucleotide sequence: TGTGCCTGGGGGGGGCCAGGACAGGCAGATACGCAGTATTTT.

The rearrangement joins TRBV2 to TRBJ2-3; 7 bases agree with TRBD2. Per the germline V gene, CDR1 is SNHLY and CDR2 is FYNNEI. The V segment lost 6 bases and the J segment 6 bases; nucleotides outside the gene matches: 6. The CDR3 extends over 13 amino acids. Written as DNA, the CDR3 is TGTGCCAGCAGCGGACTAGGATTCGATACGCAGTATTTT. Amino acid sequence: CASSGLGFDTQYF.

J is TRBJ2-7 and V is TRBV25-1, with D unresolved. Trimming shortened V by 7 bases and J by 3 bases, and 13 bases separated the two germline ends. Germline-derived CDR1 and CDR2 are MGHDK and SYGVNS. CDR3 size: 13 residues. In nucleotides, the CDR3 is TGTGCCAGCAAGCTGGCGCAGAACTACGAGCAGTACTTC. It encodes CASKLAQNYEQYF.

This clone has only a few counts. The V call is TRBV29-1, the J call TRBJ2-1; the D gene is possibly TRBD1 (5 bases). The germline V gene has CDR1 SQVTM and CDR2 ANQGSEA. The CDR3 loop spans 14 amino acids. Between the trimmed V and J ends, which lost 3 bases and 3 bases, there was a span of 12 bases. CDR3 in DNA: TGCAGCGTTGATCGGGCAGGGAACTACAATGAGCAGTTCTTC. It is translated as CSVDRAGNYNEQFF.

The rearrangement joins TRBV30 to TRBJ2-1, with 9 positions matching TRBD2. V shed 0 bases, J shed 7 bases, and the junction held 4 bases outside the gene matches. The CDR3 is made up of 14 amino acids. Germline loops: CDR1 GTSNPN, CDR2 SVGIG (reference sequence). The chain's CDR3 is CAWSVKGLANEQFF. The CDR3 nucleotides read TGTGCCTGGAGTGTAAAGGGACTAGCTAATGAGCAGTTCTTC.

A remark on this clone: The junction departs from germline at one end; a sequencing error may be responsible. The chain recombines TRBV30 with TRBJ1-1, with unresolved D. Germline V gene lookup returns CDR1 GTSNPN and CDR2 SVGIG (reference sequence). This CDR3 has 12 residues. In DNA, the CDR3 is TGTGCCTGGTGTGTGATGAACACTGAAGCTTTCTTT. Translated: CAWCVMNTEAFF.

The chain recombines TRBV15 with TRBJ2-2; D ambiguous. The CDR3 contains 15 residues. Germline loops: CDR1 LNHNV, CDR2 YYDKDF (reference sequence). V was trimmed by 0 bases and J by 2 bases, leaving 7 bases between them. The chain's CDR3 is CATSRDKGNTGELFF. In nucleotides, the CDR3 is TGTGCCACCAGCAGAGATAAGGGAAACACCGGGGAGCTGTTTTTT.

The rearrangement uses TRBV6-1 and TRBJ1-5; a possible D gene is TRBD1 (5 bases). V lost 6 bases and J lost 7, with 13 bases in between. Germline lookup yields CDR1 MNHNS and CDR2 SASEGT. The CDR3 runs 13 residues. The chain's CDR3 is CASRPREGQPQHF. CDR3 DNA sequence: TGTGCCAGCAGGCCCAGGGAGGGACAGCCCCAGCATTTT.

The chain couples TRBV30 to TRBJ2-1; TRBD2 might be the D (6 bases). The germline V gene encodes CDR1 GTSNPN and CDR2 SVGIG (reference sequence). Trimming cost V 3 bases and J 3 bases, with 24 bases left between them. The CDR3 runs to 18 residues. The CDR3 protein is CAWRSILSSGVYYNEQFF. CDR3 sequence (DNA): TGTGCCTGGAGGTCTATTCTCTCTTCGGGAGTGTACTACAATGAGCAGTTCTTC.

The V and J genes are TRBV6-6 and TRBJ2-2; D possibly corresponds to TRBD1 (5 bases). V was shortened by 6 bases and J by 4 bases, with 12 bases between the two germline ends. The germline gives CDR1 MNHNY, CDR2 SVGAGI (reference sequence). The CDR3 extends over 14 amino acids. Written as DNA, the CDR3 is TGTGCCAGCAGCCCAGGGTGGGGCACCGGGGAGCTGTTTTTT. Its protein product is CASSPGWGTGELFF.

This clone was detected a few times. CDR3 nucleotides: TGTGCCTGCGGACAGGGGACTTACTCACCCCTCCACTTT. This sequence encodes CACGQGTYSPLHF. The genes are TRBV30 and TRBJ1-6; 9 bases fit TRBD1. V lost 6 bases and J lost 10; bases outside the gene matches: 7. Germline CDR1 and CDR2: GTSNPN and SVGIG (reference sequence). The CDR3 consists of 13 residues.

This chain connects TRBV7-2 to TRBJ1-2, with D hard to call. Germline CDR1 SGHTA, CDR2 FQGNSA. This CDR3 has 18 residues. V lost 5 bases and J 5 bases, leaving 27 bases between the germline ends. The CDR3 DNA sequence: TGTGCCAGCAGCCGACCTATGTGGGGTTCGCACCCGACGTATGGCTACACCTTC. Its translation: CASSRPMWGSHPTYGYTF.

J is TRBJ2-1 and V is TRBV27, with 7 bases lining up with TRBD1. The germline CDR1 and CDR2 sequences are MNHEY and SMNVEV (reference sequence). V was clipped by 2 bases and J by 7 bases; unmatched bases: 8. This CDR3 contains 15 residues. In DNA, the CDR3 is TGTGCCAGCAGTTTAAAACAGGGGAGAACTAATGAGCAGTTCTTC. This translates into CASSLKQGRTNEQFF.

The chain uses TRBV20-1 and TRBJ1-1; D remains ambiguous. The CDR3 sequence is 11 residues long. V lost 3 bases to trimming and J lost 6 bases, with 8 bases between them. Germline lookup yields CDR1 DFQATT and CDR2 SNEGSKA (reference sequence). The CDR3 DNA reads TGCAGTGCTAGGGAGGCTGCTGAAGCTTTCTTT. This encodes CSAREAAEAFF.

The chain uses TRBV20-1 and TRBJ1-2; maybe TRBD1 (5 bases). CDR1 and CDR2 from the germline V gene are DFQATT and SNEGSKA (reference sequence). CDR3 size: 11 residues. With 6 bases removed from V and 9 bases from J, the gap between germline ends came to 14 bases. CDR3 bases: TGCAGTGCAGGCTGGGGGAGCCGCTACACCTTC. Amino acids: CSAGWGSRYTF.

This clone has a handful of counts. The sample holds other DNA sequences that translate to the same CDR3. J is TRBJ2-1 and V is TRBV25-1; 9 nucleotides line up with TRBD2. The CDR3 spans 15 residues. Germline CDR1 is MGHDK and CDR2 is SYGVNS. The V segment lost 2 bases and the J segment 5 bases; nucleotides outside the gene matches: 4. The chain's CDR3 is CASSEAGGPHNEQFF. The CDR3, as DNA: TGTGCCAGCAGTGAAGCGGGAGGGCCCCACAATGAGCAGTTCTTC. The entire variable domain, with the rest obtained from reference TRBV25-1 and TRBJ2-1, is as follows: EADIYQTPRYLVIGTGKKITLECSQTMGHDKMYWYQQDPGMELHLIHYSYGVNSTEKGDLSSESTVSRIRTEHFPLTLESARPSHTSQYLCASSEAGGPHNEQFFGPGTRLTVL.

J is TRBJ2-1 and V is TRBV5-4; D might be TRBD1 or TRBD2, each matching 5 bases. Per the germline V gene, CDR1 is SGHNT and CDR2 is YYREEE (reference sequence). Trimming shortened V by 1 base and J by 4 bases, and 12 bases separated the two germline ends. This CDR3 is 15 amino acids long. In DNA, the CDR3 is TGTGCCAGCAGCTTGAATCAGGGAGTTTACAATGAGCAGTTCTTC. Translated, it gives CASSLNQGVYNEQFF.

In its sample, this clone was seen once. V and J are TRBV28 and TRBJ2-7; possible D gene TRBD2, 6 bases. Germline V lookup: CDR1 MDHEN, CDR2 SYDVKM. Trimming cost V 3 bases and J 6 bases, with 18 bases left between them. The CDR3 sequence is 15 residues long. CDR3 in DNA: TGTGCCAGCAGTTTTAGGCCTAGAGGGAGGTCCGAGCAGTACTTC. Residues: CASSFRPRGRSEQYF.

V usage is TRBV29-1 and J usage is TRBJ1-1; maybe TRBD1 (6 bases). CDR1 SQVTM and CDR2 ANQGSEA come from the germline V gene. This CDR3 spans 14 amino acids. Deletions cut 0 bases from V and 0 bases from J, with 8 bases between. The CDR3 region has the DNA TGCAGCGTTGAAGAGAGGACAGTGAACACTGAAGCTTTCTTT. As protein: CSVEERTVNTEAFF.

The rearrangement uses TRBV11-2 and TRBJ2-5, with 8 bases fitting TRBD1. The germline V gene encodes CDR1 SGHAT and CDR2 FQNNGV. Trimming cost V 3 bases and J 2 bases; bases outside gene matches: 5. CDR3 length: 15 amino acids. CDR3 DNA: TGTGCCAGCAGCTTCGGACAGGGTCGGCAAGAGACCCAGTACTTC. Translated, it gives CASSFGQGRQETQYF.

V is TRBV10-1 and J is TRBJ2-1, with D uncertain. The CDR3 consists of 13 residues. Between the trimmed V and J ends, which lost 6 bases and 4 bases, there was a span of 10 bases. Germline loops: CDR1 WNHNN, CDR2 SYGVQD (reference sequence). The DNA of the CDR3 is TGCGCCAGCAGCGTGGACCGTTACAATGAGCAGTTCTTC. Protein sequence: CASSVDRYNEQFF.

The chain recombines TRBV29-1 with TRBJ2-7; maybe TRBD1 (6 bases). The germline V gene encodes CDR1 SQVTM and CDR2 ANQGSEA. V lost 4 bases and J lost 6, with 10 bases in between. The CDR3 extends over 11 amino acids. The CDR3 nucleotides are TGCAGCGTTGGCCCACAGGGCGAGCAGTACTTC. Translating it yields CSVGPQGEQYF.

The gene calls are TRBV30 and TRBJ2-7; 7 bases align to TRBD1. The CDR3 consists of 14 residues. Germline V lookup: CDR1 GTSNPN, CDR2 SVGIG (reference sequence). V gave up 2 bases and J gave up 1 base; unmatched junction bases: 5. The CDR3 DNA follows: TGTGCCTGGAGTTACGGACAGGCGTCCTACGAGCAGTACTTC. It is translated as CAWSYGQASYEQYF.

V usage is TRBV2 and J usage is TRBJ2-3, with D perhaps given as TRBD1 or TRBD2 (5 bases each). V was shortened by 10 bases and J by 2 bases, with 13 bases between the two germline ends. Germline loops: CDR1 SNHLY, CDR2 FYNNEI. The CDR3 spans 13 residues. CDR3 sequence (DNA): TGTGCCACCCGAGGGGACGCCACAGATACGCAGTATTTT. Translating gives CATRGDATDTQYF.

This clone has only a few counts. The chain has TRBV15 and TRBJ1-2; the D gene is possibly TRBD1 (5 bases). CDR1 is LNHNV, CDR2 YYDKDF, per germline (reference sequence). Trimming shortened V by 0 bases and J by 7 bases, and 18 bases separated the two germline ends. This CDR3 has 16 residues. The CDR3 DNA sequence: TGTGCCACCAGCAGAGATCTCAAGGGGCCCTTTGGTGGCTACACCTTC. Its translation is CATSRDLKGPFGGYTF.

This clone came up a few times. This chain connects TRBV29-1 to TRBJ2-5, with 7 bases identical to TRBD1. V gave up 5 bases and J gave up 5 bases; unmatched junction bases: 8. Germline-derived CDR1 and CDR2 are SQVTM and ANQGSEA. The CDR3 consists of 13 residues. The CDR3 is CSVSPDRVETQYF. Written as DNA, the CDR3 is TGCAGCGTTTCGCCCGACAGGGTCGAGACCCAGTACTTC.